This T cell receptor beta chain came from a study of beta chain features in type 1 diabetes. Study findings and constraints: Healthy donors had naive, central memory and Treg TCRB repertoires that appeared less similar than those seen among patients. The study found fewer insertions and more deletions at VDJ junctions in type 1 diabetes patients.

Via CD45RO/CCR7/CD25/CD127/CD95/CD27, cells of the CD4+ naive, central memory, regulatory and stem cell-like memory subsets were sorted. The sample holds a few counts of this clone. The antigen is unknown. Expressed TCRB transcripts were sequenced, since all the RNA that had been isolated was reverse transcribed. Assay: immunoSEQ multiplex PCR; the TCRdb copy retains only in-frame clones and omits some. This table has under 900,000 clones, under 20% appearing once. The CDR3 contains 18 residues. V was clipped by 0 bases and J by 0 bases, with 15 bases between them. Per germline, CDR1 LGHNA and CDR2 YSLEER.

The TCR originated in a woman younger than 30 in good health. The material sequenced was naive CD4+ T cells from blood. The gene calls are TRBV4-3 and TRBJ2-1; no firm D call. CDR3 bases: TGCGCCAGCAGCCAAGACCGTTGGGCGGCTTACTCCTACAATGAGCAGTTCTTC. Protein sequence: CASSQDRWAAYSYNEQFF.